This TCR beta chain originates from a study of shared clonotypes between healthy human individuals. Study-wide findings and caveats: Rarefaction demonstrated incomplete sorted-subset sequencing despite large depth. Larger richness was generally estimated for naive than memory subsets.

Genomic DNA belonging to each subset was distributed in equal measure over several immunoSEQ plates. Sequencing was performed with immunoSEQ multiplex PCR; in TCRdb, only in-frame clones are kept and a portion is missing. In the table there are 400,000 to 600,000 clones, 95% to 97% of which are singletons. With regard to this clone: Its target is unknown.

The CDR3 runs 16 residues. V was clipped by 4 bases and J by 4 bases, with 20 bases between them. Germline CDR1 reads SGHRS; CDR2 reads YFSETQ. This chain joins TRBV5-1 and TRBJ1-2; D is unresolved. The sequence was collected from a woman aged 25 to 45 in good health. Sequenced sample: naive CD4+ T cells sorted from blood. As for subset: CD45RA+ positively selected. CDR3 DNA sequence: TGCGCCAGCAGCCACCAACTCTCCGACACCATCTATGGCTACACCTTC. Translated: CASSHQLSDTIYGYTF.